Below, 21 T cell receptor beta chains from the same sample are listed, as sequenced in a study of cytomegalovirus exposure and HLA in healthy donors. 13 Jbeta primers and 60 Vbeta primers were used for the PCR. Assay: immunoSEQ multiplex PCR; the TCRdb copy retains only in-frame clones and omits some. The sample holds about 180,000 clones, approximately 80% seen once. Sequencing used PBMCs. All receptors come from a man younger than 30 in good health and CMV-seronegative.

This clone has only a few counts. The gene calls are TRBV2 and TRBJ2-7; TRBD2 agrees at 7 bases. With 3 bases clipped from V and 3 bases from J, the junction kept 14 bases outside the gene matches. The CDR3 consists of 17 residues. The germline CDR1 and CDR2 sequences are SNHLY and FYNNEI. The CDR3, as DNA: TGTGCCAGCAGTGACGCCCTTTCTAGCGGCCCCCTCTACGAGCAGTACTTC. Translated, it gives CASSDALSSGPLYEQYF.

The V gene is TRBV6-5, the J gene TRBJ2-2; TRBD2 is a possible D gene (5 bases). The CDR3 runs 15 residues. Germline V CDR1 and CDR2: MNHEY, SVGAGI. V lost 0 bases and J 3 bases, leaving 8 bases between the germline ends. DNA of the CDR3: TGTGCCAGCAGTTACTCAGGTAGCGACACCGGGGAGCTGTTTTTT. Translated, it gives CASSYSGSDTGELFF.

The chain is built from TRBV13 and TRBJ1-1; D possibly corresponds to TRBD1 (5 bases). This CDR3 has 13 residues. Trimming took 5 bases from V and 3 from J, leaving 10 bases between them. The germline V gene encodes CDR1 PRHDT and CDR2 FYEKMQ (reference sequence). CDR3 coding DNA: TGTGCCAGCAGCCCCGACAGATACACTGAAGCTTTCTTT. This codes for CASSPDRYTEAFF.

The V gene is TRBV19, the J gene TRBJ2-4, with 7 nucleotides matching TRBD1. V was clipped by 4 bases and J by 5 bases; unmatched bases: 11. Germline assignment: CDR1 LNHDA and CDR2 SQIVND (reference sequence). There are 16 residues in the CDR3. CDR3 region: CASSSEGARRENIQYF. CDR3 in DNA: TGTGCCAGTAGTAGCGAGGGGGCCAGGCGGGAAAACATTCAGTACTTC.

The table lists this clone with a count of one. The rearrangement links TRBV9 to TRBJ2-3; 9 bases fit TRBD2. CDR1 SGDLS and CDR2 YYNGEE come from the germline V gene. V was clipped by 4 bases and J by 3 bases; unmatched bases: 12. The CDR3 is 17 residues long. CDR3 DNA: TGTGCCAGCAGCTCAAGAAGGGGACTAGCTGCGACAGATACGCAGTATTTT. Encoded protein: CASSSRRGLAATDTQYF.

This chain uses TRBV5-1 with TRBJ1-1; no firm D call. Per germline, CDR1 SGHRS and CDR2 YFSETQ. V was clipped by 0 bases and J by 10 bases, with 19 bases between them. The length of the CDR3 is 15 residues. CDR3 DNA sequence: TGCGCCAGCAGCTTGGGTGATTTGGGGAGGGCGGTAGCTTTCTTT. Translated, it gives CASSLGDLGRAVAFF.

The chain employs TRBV4-2 and TRBJ2-7; tentative D call: TRBD2 (5 bases). This CDR3 is 15 amino acids long. Germline V gene data show CDR1 as LGHNA and CDR2 as YNFKEQ. Between the trimmed V and J ends, which lost 0 bases and 0 bases, there was a span of 9 bases. The CDR3 reads CASSQEFGNSYEQYF. The CDR3 nucleotides read TGTGCCAGCAGCCAAGAGTTCGGGAACTCCTACGAGCAGTACTTC.

The chain couples TRBV14 to TRBJ2-1; TRBD1 matches 8 bases. The V segment lost 4 bases and the J segment 3 bases; nucleotides outside the gene matches: 20. The CDR3 length is 20 residues. From germline, CDR1 is SGHDN and CDR2 FVKESK. CDR3 region: CASSPEGQAGGRTHYNEQFF. The CDR3 nucleotides read TGTGCCAGCAGCCCAGAGGGACAGGCTGGGGGGAGGACCCACTACAATGAGCAGTTCTTC.

The chain carries TRBV30 and TRBJ2-5, with 10 positions matching TRBD2. The J call may be in error: the DNA end matches TRBJ2-7 better. Germline CDR1 is GTSNPN and CDR2 is SVGIG (reference sequence). There are 16 residues in the CDR3. Here the CDR3 DNA reads TGTGCCTGGAGTGCCTTAGCGGGAGGTAACTACTACGAGCAGTACTTC. It codes for CAWSALAGGNYYEQYF.

The genes are TRBV30 and TRBJ2-5; 10 nucleotides line up with TRBD2. Germline CDR1 is GTSNPN and CDR2 is SVGIG (reference sequence). Trimming took 4 bases from V and 5 from J; bases not matched to a gene: 7. This CDR3 contains 14 residues. The CDR3 loop is CAWKTAGGPETQYF. CDR3 nucleotides: TGTGCCTGGAAGACAGCGGGGGGGCCGGAGACCCAGTACTTC.

V gene TRBV7-9 combines with J gene TRBJ2-3; no clear D. CDR3 length: 13 residues. Between the trimmed V and J ends, which lost 1 base and 3 bases, there was a span of 5 bases. The germline V gene encodes CDR1 SEHNR and CDR2 FQNEAQ (reference sequence). The CDR3 DNA is TGTGCCAGCAGCTTAGTGAGAACAGATACGCAGTATTTT. Translation: CASSLVRTDTQYF.

This chain joins TRBV7-9 and TRBJ1-6; D possibly corresponds to TRBD1 (6 bases). The CDR3 is 16 amino acids. The ends were cut back, 5 bases at V and 4 bases at J, with 15 bases in the middle. Germline CDR1 and CDR2: SEHNR and FQNEAQ (reference sequence). DNA of the CDR3: TGTGCCAGCAGCCCAGGAGGACAGTCATATAATTCACCCCTCCACTTT. It is translated as CASSPGGQSYNSPLHF.

The rearrangement uses TRBV19 and TRBJ2-6; D not certain. CDR3 size: 16 residues. The germline gives CDR1 LNHDA, CDR2 SQIVND (reference sequence). Trimming removed 5 bases from V and 0 bases from J, with 11 bases in between. The DNA of the CDR3 is TGTGCCAGTAGTCCCGTGGGCGTCTCTGGGGCCAACGTCCTGACTTTC. Its protein is CASSPVGVSGANVLTF.

The chain joins TRBV4-1 to TRBJ1-3, with a possible D match to TRBD1 (6 bases). Germline loops: CDR1 MGHRA, CDR2 YSYEKL. Trimming took off 1 base at V and 4 bases at J, with 11 bases between the two ends. CDR3 length: 15 amino acids. The DNA of the CDR3 is TGCGCCAGCAGCCAAGGGGTCAGGGGAGGAAACACCATATATTTT. Its protein is CASSQGVRGGNTIYF.

The genes are TRBV5-1 and TRBJ1-2; no clear D. Trimming pared 4 bases from V and 6 bases from J, leaving 13 bases between. The V gene's germline CDR1 is SGHRS and CDR2 YFSETQ. The length of the CDR3 is 13 residues. The CDR3 sequence is CASSGRESDGYTF. CDR3 in DNA: TGCGCCAGCAGCGGCCGGGAGTCAGATGGCTACACCTTC.

The chain links TRBV6-1 to TRBJ1-5, with 8 nucleotides matching TRBD1. The CDR3 is 19 amino acids. Unmatched junction bases numbered 11, after V lost 1 base and J lost 0 bases. The germline V gene has CDR1 MNHNS and CDR2 SASEGT. CDR3 DNA sequence: TGTGCCAGCAGTGAAGTTCCGACAGGGGTGCCTTTTAGCAATCAGCCCCAGCATTTT. Protein sequence: CASSEVPTGVPFSNQPQHF.

The sample holds one count of this clone. The gene calls are TRBV30 and TRBJ1-5; D might be TRBD1 (6 bases). CDR1 and CDR2 (germline): GTSNPN, SVGIG (reference sequence). The CDR3 extends over 14 amino acids. Between the trimmed V and J ends, which lost 3 bases and 7 bases, there was a span of 16 bases. The CDR3 DNA sequence: TGTGCCTGGAGCCCCGGGGGGCTGAGACAGCCCCAGCATTTT. This codes for CAWSPGGLRQPQHF. Together with reference TRBV30 and TRBJ1-5, the CDR3 gives the full variable domain: SQTIHQWPATLVQPVGSPLSLECTVEGTSNPNLYWYRQAAGRGLQLLFYSVGIGQISSEVPQNLSASRPQDRQFILSSKKLLLSDSGFYLCAWSPGGLRQPQHFGDGTRLSIL.

The rearrangement links TRBV5-3 to TRBJ2-4, with TRBD2 identical over 9 bases. TRBV5-3 is an ORF, with its function uncertain. There are 19 residues in the CDR3. Germline trimming cut 3 bases from V and 1 base from J; bases unmatched to any gene: 14. In DNA form, the CDR3 reads TGTGCCAGAAGCTGGAGCGGGGGGCTGGGGTTATTGGCCAAAAACATTCAGTACTTC. It specifies CARSWSGGLGLLAKNIQYF.

V is TRBV5-1 and J is TRBJ1-4; TRBD1 matches at 9 bases. This CDR3 is 14 amino acids long. CDR1 and CDR2 from the germline V gene are SGHRS and YFSETQ. V shed 4 bases and J 10 bases; nucleotides not matched to a gene: 8. For the CDR3, the DNA is TGCGCCAGCAGCATCGACCCGGGACAGGGAAAACTGTTTTTT. Amino acids: CASSIDPGQGKLFF.

In its sample, this clone was seen a few times. V is TRBV6-1 and J is TRBJ2-3; D possibly corresponds to TRBD2 (7 bases). V was trimmed by 6 bases and J by 0 bases, leaving 13 bases between them. This CDR3 spans 15 amino acids. CDR1 and CDR2 (germline): MNHNS, SASEGT. Written as DNA, the CDR3 is TGTGCCAGCAGAGGGAGGGGGGCTAGCACAGATACGCAGTATTTT. Its translation is CASRGRGASTDTQYF.

This clone occurred once. The genes are TRBV5-1 and TRBJ2-5; 7 nucleotides match TRBD2. The CDR3 spans 18 residues. From germline, CDR1 is SGHRS and CDR2 YFSETQ. The trim removed 2 bases at V and 4 bases at J, leaving 17 bases unmatched. This chain's CDR3 is CASSLLPPESGGSETQYF. CDR3 DNA: TGCGCCAGCAGCTTACTCCCCCCGGAGTCGGGGGGATCAGAGACCCAGTACTTC.